The source of this T cell receptor beta chain is a study of T cell changes during pregnancy in multiple sclerosis. The table came from immunoSEQ multiplex PCR; TCRdb's copy has only in-frame clones and leaves some out. The repertoire holds roughly 68,000 clones, roughly 94% seen once, with over 1.3% in the top ten. V lost 2 bases and J lost 0, with 8 bases in between. Germline V gives CDR1 LGHNA, CDR2 YNFKEQ. The length of the CDR3 is 16 residues. This receptor was taken from a female donor in good health, enrolled as a control in a pregnancy study. This material consisted of peripheral blood, taken in the second trimester of pregnancy. V and J are TRBV4-2 and TRBJ2-6; no clear D. The CDR3 region is CASSQTQVSGANVLTF. The CDR3, as DNA: TGTGCCAGCAGCCAAACCCAGGTCTCTGGGGCCAACGTCCTGACTTTC.